The rows below give T cell receptor beta chains drawn from one sample of a study of T cell responses to AZD1222 COVID-19 vaccine. Only in-frame clones appear in the TCRdb table, and some are missing; sequencing was by immunoSEQ multiplex PCR. This sample yields about 77,000 clones, of which around 90% are seen a single time; approximately 5% belongs to the top ten. The material sequenced was peripheral blood, taken 28 days after the second AZD1222 dose. Receptor source: an adult who received the AZD1222 COVID-19 vaccine. The CDR3 runs from the conserved cysteine through the conserved F or W. The D gene is left open where the match is weak. A clone size is listed for some rows: how often the clone was seen (once, few, many), or a class if it is expanded.

clone size,J gene,D gene,V gene,CDR3 DNA,CDR3 protein
NA,TRBJ1-4,NA,TRBV18,TGTGCCAGCTCACCTTCAGGGCGGTATGAAAAACTGTTTTTT,CASSPSGRYEKLFF
NA,TRBJ1-2,NA,TRBV7-2,TGTGCCAGCAGCTTTGAGAACTATGGCTACACCTTC,CASSFENYGYTF
NA,TRBJ2-6,NA,TRBV13,TGTGCCAGCAGCTTCCACTCTGGGGCCAACGTCCTGACTTTC,CASSFHSGANVLTF
NA,TRBJ2-7,TRBD1,TRBV11-3,TGTGCCAGCAGCATGGGGGGACAGGGGGTAGGCGAGCAGTACTTC,CASSMGGQGVGEQYF
NA,TRBJ2-5,NA,TRBV5-4,TGTGCCAGCAGCCGGGCCCACTCGGGAGAGACCCAGTACTTC,CASSRAHSGETQYF
NA,TRBJ2-7,NA,TRBV19,TGTGCCAGTAACTCGAAGCAAGCCCCTTTCGAGCAGTACTTC,CASNSKQAPFEQYF
NA,TRBJ2-1,NA,TRBV27,TGTGCCAGCAGTCTGACGAGTATAGGGTCCTACAATGAGCAGTTCTTC,CASSLTSIGSYNEQFF
NA,TRBJ2-2,TRBD1,TRBV5-1,TGCGCCAGCAGCTTAAGGACAGGGGAGACCGGGGAGCTGTTTTTT,CASSLRTGETGELFF
NA,TRBJ2-5,NA,TRBV7-9,TGTGCCAGCAGCTTACTCGGGGAGACCCAGTACTTC,CASSLLGETQYF
NA,TRBJ2-3,TRBD1,TRBV4-3,TGCGCCAGCAGCCAAGGGGACAGGGGTTGGGATACGCAGTATTTT,CASSQGDRGWDTQYF
NA,TRBJ2-1,TRBD2,TRBV7-3,TGTGCCAGCAGCTTTAGCGGGGGTGCAAAGAATGAGCAGTTCTTC,CASSFSGGAKNEQFF
NA,TRBJ1-3,TRBD1,TRBV4-1,TGCGCCACCCAACCGGACAGGGTAGCCTCTGGAAACACCATATATTTT,CATQPDRVASGNTIYF
NA,TRBJ1-6,NA,TRBV27,TGTGCCAGCACCTTTTCGATCTCCCAGGGGAGCTCACCCCTCCACTTT,CASTFSISQGSSPLHF
NA,TRBJ2-1,TRBD2,TRBV9,TGTGCCAGCAGCGTAGAGTATAGCGGGGGGGTTAGTGGTGAGCAGTTCTTC,CASSVEYSGGVSGEQFF
NA,TRBJ2-7,NA,TRBV18,TGTGCCAGCTCACCGGGTGCCAGGGCCCTCTACGAGCAGTACTTC,CASSPGARALYEQYF
once,TRBJ1-2,NA,TRBV29-1,TGCAGCGTTGTTCGGGTTGACTATGGCTACACCTTC,CSVVRVDYGYTF
NA,TRBJ1-6,NA,TRBV7-9,TGTGCCAGCAGCTTAGCGGACAGCAGTAATTCACCCCTCCACTTT,CASSLADSSNSPLHF
NA,TRBJ2-1,NA,TRBV4-1,TGCGCCAGCAGCCAAGATAGAGCTTACGATGAGCAGTTCTTC,CASSQDRAYDEQFF
once,TRBJ2-5,NA,TRBV18,TGTGCCAGCTCACCGGACTTTGGAAAGACCCAGTACTTC,CASSPDFGKTQYF
NA,TRBJ2-1,TRBD2,TRBV18,TGTGCCAGCTCCGCGGACGGACTAGCGGCGGGCAATGAGCAGTTCTTC,CASSADGLAAGNEQFF
NA,TRBJ1-1,TRBD1,TRBV6-5,TGTGCCAGCAGTTACTCAGGACAGGGGGACACTGAAGCTTTCTTT,CASSYSGQGDTEAFF
NA,TRBJ2-1,TRBD2,TRBV4-2,TGTGCCAGCAGCCAAGGTGCTAGCGGCTCCTACAATGAGCAGTTCTTC,CASSQGASGSYNEQFF
NA,TRBJ1-5,NA,TRBV7-2,TGTGCCAGCAGCCCCGAGTATGTCTATCAGCCCCAGCATTTT,CASSPEYVYQPQHF
NA,TRBJ1-6,NA,TRBV30,TGTGCCTGGGCGCGGCGGGGGAATTCACCCCTCCACTTT,CAWARRGNSPLHF
NA,TRBJ2-2,NA,TRBV15,TGTGCCACCAGCATCAGCCTCAAGAACACCGGGGAGCTGTTTTTT,CATSISLKNTGELFF
NA,TRBJ1-1,NA,TRBV7-2,TGTGCCAGCAGCCTCAGGACCGCGCGGGGGGCTTTCTTT,CASSLRTARGAFF
NA,TRBJ1-2,TRBD1,TRBV2,TGTGCCAGCAGCGGCGGGACAGGGGGCACCTATGGCTATGGCTACACCTTC,CASSGGTGGTYGYGYTF
NA,TRBJ1-1,NA,TRBV4-1,TGCGCCAGCAGCCAAGATAGCCGGGAAAAAAAAGCTTTCTTT,CASSQDSREKKAFF
NA,TRBJ1-2,TRBD1,TRBV6-5,TGTGCCACCAACCGGGACAGGGCGTTCTATGGCTACACCTTC,CATNRDRAFYGYTF
NA,TRBJ1-6,TRBD1,TRBV4-2,TGTGCCAGCAGCCACCGACAGGGTGAGGGTTCACCCCTCCACTTT,CASSHRQGEGSPLHF
NA,TRBJ1-5,TRBD1,TRBV11-1,TGTGCCAGCAGCCGGAACAGGGGCGATCAGCCCCAGCATTTT,CASSRNRGDQPQHF
NA,TRBJ1-1,NA,TRBV20-1,TGCAGCGTGGGACATAGCACTGAAGCTTTCTTT,CSVGHSTEAFF
once,TRBJ1-1,NA,TRBV20-1,TGCAGTGCTAGGCTCAACACTGAAGCTTTCTTT,CSARLNTEAFF
NA,TRBJ2-2,NA,TRBV28,TGTGCCAGCAGTTTGCCCACAGAAGGGCGGGCGAACACCGGGGAGCTGTTTTTT,CASSLPTEGRANTGELFF
NA,TRBJ2-5,NA,TRBV24-1,TGTGCCACCAGTGATTTACTGACGGGGACCCAGTACTTC,CATSDLLTGTQYF
NA,TRBJ1-1,NA,TRBV20-1,TGCAGTGCACCTCAGCGGACTGAAGCTTTCTTT,CSAPQRTEAFF
NA,TRBJ1-1,NA,TRBV14,TGTGCCAGCAGCCAAGAATTGGATACTGAAGCTTTCTTT,CASSQELDTEAFF
NA,TRBJ2-7,NA,TRBV19,TGTGCCAGTAGTATTGGTGGCGGTGCCTACGAGCAGTACTTC,CASSIGGGAYEQYF
NA,TRBJ2-5,TRBD2,TRBV7-6,TGTGCCAGCAGCTCCTTACCTTCGCGGGAGGGGAGGGGGGAGACCCAGTACTTC,CASSSLPSREGRGETQYF
NA,TRBJ1-1,TRBD1,TRBV28,TGTGCCAGCACCCCCGGCGACAGGGACCTTGCGAAAGCTTTCTTT,CASTPGDRDLAKAFF
NA,TRBJ1-6,NA,TRBV4-2,TGTGCCAGCAGCCAACAGGTATCGGAACCCCTCCACTTT,CASSQQVSEPLHF
NA,TRBJ1-2,NA,TRBV19,TGTGCCAGTACCTATCAGACGGGGCGAGGGGCAGGGAGTGGCTACACCTTC,CASTYQTGRGAGSGYTF
NA,TRBJ1-2,NA,TRBV3-1/TRBV3-2,TGTGCCAGCAGCCACGAGACGACCTCTAACTATGGCTACACCTTC,CASSHETTSNYGYTF
NA,TRBJ2-3,TRBD2,TRBV7-8,TGTGCCAGCAGCTTAGCGATTCCTAGCGGGCCCACAGATACGCAGTATTTT,CASSLAIPSGPTDTQYF
NA,TRBJ1-2,NA,TRBV5-1,TGCGCCAGCAGCTCGGGGGGTCCGGGACCCTATGGCTACACCTTC,CASSSGGPGPYGYTF